These 14 T cell receptor beta chains were all obtained from the same sample, sequenced in a study of regulatory T cells in long-lasting Graves disease. Arm-PCR of CDR3 regions and iRepertoire HTBI primers were the basis on which TCR beta libraries were built. Via MiXCR, TCRdb re-called the multiplex PCR reads, giving one row per CDR3 protein. Among 350,000 to 500,000 distinct CDR3 sequences listed, 11% to 15% were seen once. Specified time point: newly diagnosed GD, antithyroid drugs for less than 3 months. From RNA extracted from PBMCs, the TCR library was made. The sample was also reused in another study, on T cells in Graves' hyperthyroidism and ophthalmopathy.

The sample consisted of peripheral blood mononuclear cells (PBMCs), taken at new diagnosis, from a patient treated with antithyroid drugs. Receptors originate from a woman aged 50 to 65 with Graves disease.

This clonotype was seen at least ten times. The gene calls are TRBV10-3 and TRBJ2-7; possibly TRBD1 for D (6 bases). CDR3 size: 15 residues. The V end was cut by 0 bases, the J end by 0 bases, with 9 bases between. The germline V gene encodes CDR1 ENHRY and CDR2 SYGVKD. The CDR3 region has the DNA TGTGCCATCAGTGAGTCAGGGGACATCTCCTACGAGCAGTACTTC. It specifies CAISESGDISYEQYF.

This clonotype was counted many times. The gene calls are TRBV5-1 and TRBJ2-2; D perhaps matches TRBD2 (5 bases). The germline V and J ends were trimmed by 5 bases and 4 bases, with 12 bases remaining between them. CDR1 and CDR2 (germline): SGHRS, YFSETQ. The CDR3 loop spans 14 amino acids. The CDR3 protein is CASRTEGGTGELFF. DNA for the CDR3: TGCGCCAGCAGAACAGAGGGTGGCACCGGGGAGCTGTTTTTT.

This clonotype has a count of ten or more. J is TRBJ1-1 and V is TRBV6-2 or TRBV6-3; the D gene is possibly TRBD1 (5 bases). This CDR3 has 12 amino acids. V lost 7 bases and J 11 bases, leaving 17 bases between the germline ends. Germline CDR1 reads MNHEY; CDR2 reads SVGEGT. The CDR3 loop is CASIGDSGSAFF. CDR3 sequence (DNA): TGTGCCAGCATCGGCGACAGTGGTTCCGCTTTCTTT.

This clonotype was seen a few times. The chain's CDR3 is CASSFSSGRGETQYF. The CDR3 DNA reads TGTGCCAGCAGTTTCTCTAGCGGGAGAGGAGAGACCCAGTACTTC. This chain uses TRBV27 with TRBJ2-5, with TRBD2 matching 10 bases. This CDR3 has 15 amino acids. Germline V gene data show CDR1 as MNHEY and CDR2 as SMNVEV (reference sequence). V lost 3 bases and J lost 4; bases outside the gene matches: 5.

The chain joins TRBV7-9 to TRBJ2-1; D unresolved. The CDR3 covers 15 residues. The V gene lost 8 bases and the J gene lost 2 bases, with 16 bases spanning the gap. CDR1 and CDR2 from the germline V gene are SEHNR and FQNEAQ (reference sequence). CDR3 region: CASGLVSNTYNEQFF. CDR3 in DNA: TGTGCCAGCGGATTAGTAAGCAACACCTACAATGAGCAGTTCTTC.

The chain is built from TRBV6-2 or TRBV6-3 and TRBJ2-2, with a tentative D call TRBD1 (6 bases). Germline assignment: CDR1 MNHEY and CDR2 SVGEGT. The CDR3 runs 15 residues. V lost 5 bases and J 8 bases, leaving 18 bases between the germline ends. The CDR3 spells CASSESRGREGELFF. CDR3 sequence (DNA): TGTGCCAGCAGTGAATCCAGGGGAAGGGAAGGGGAGCTGTTTTTT.

At least ten counts were recorded for this clonotype. The chain joins TRBV25-1 to TRBJ2-1, with a possible D match to TRBD2 (6 bases). Trimming took 3 bases from V and 7 from J, leaving 19 bases between them. The CDR3 contains 16 residues. CDR1 is MGHDK and CDR2 is SYGVNS in the germline V gene. CDR3 in DNA: TGTGCCAGCAGTGACACCCTACCCCCACTAGCAAATGAGCAGTTCTTC. Its protein product is CASSDTLPPLANEQFF.

This clonotype was seen more than once but under ten times. This chain joins TRBV28 and TRBJ2-1; D remains ambiguous. The germline V gene has CDR1 MDHEN and CDR2 SYDVKM. The CDR3 is 17 residues long. The ends were cut back, 4 bases at V and 5 bases at J, with 21 bases in the middle. CDR3 protein: CASSSHPGQYGDNEQFF. The CDR3 DNA is TGTGCCAGCAGTTCCCACCCAGGTCAGTATGGGGACAATGAGCAGTTCTTC.

The chain carries TRBV19 and TRBJ1-2; D remains ambiguous. Trimming left V 4 bases short and J 6 bases short, with 15 bases between. Per the germline V gene, CDR1 is LNHDA and CDR2 is SQIVND (reference sequence). This CDR3 is built from 14 residues. The CDR3 DNA reads as TGTGCCAGTAGTAGATCAGCCGCTGGGGATGGCTACACCTTC. Encoded protein: CASSRSAAGDGYTF.

The CDR3 bases are TGCGCCAGCAGCCCCGGGACAGGGGGTATATCCTACGAGCAGTACTTC. It translates to CASSPGTGGISYEQYF. The V gene is TRBV5-1, the J gene TRBJ2-7; the match to TRBD1 covers 11 bases. The CDR3 consists of 16 residues. V lost 4 bases to trimming and J lost 1 base; unmatched junction nucleotides: 7. The germline V gene encodes CDR1 SGHRS and CDR2 YFSETQ. Full variable domain (remainder filled in from reference TRBV5-1 and TRBJ2-7): KAGVTQTPRYLIKTRGQQVTLSCSPISGHRSVSWYQQTPGQGLQFLFEYFSETQRNKGNFPGRFSGRQFSNSRSEMNVSTLELGDSALYLCASSPGTGGISYEQYFGPGTRLTVT.

The chain recombines TRBV4-1 with TRBJ2-3; a possible D gene is TRBD2 (6 bases). CDR1 and CDR2 (germline): MGHRA, YSYEKL. The CDR3 is 16 amino acids. Trimming cost V 1 base and J 5 bases, with 16 bases left between them. The CDR3 protein is CASSQARDPGIDTQYF. The CDR3 DNA reads TGCGCCAGCAGCCAAGCGCGGGACCCGGGGATAGATACGCAGTATTTT.

The V and J genes are TRBV19 and TRBJ2-6; D remains ambiguous. Trimming stripped 1 base from V and 0 bases from J, with 4 bases between. From germline, CDR1 is LNHDA and CDR2 SQIVND (reference sequence). CDR3 size: 15 residues. CDR3 region: CASSIAGSGANVLTF. CDR3 sequence (DNA): TGTGCCAGTAGTATAGCAGGCTCTGGGGCCAACGTCCTGACTTTC.

The V and J genes are TRBV2 and TRBJ1-5; 7 nucleotides match TRBD1. CDR1 is SNHLY, CDR2 FYNNEI, per germline. The CDR3 spans 12 residues. Trimming at V came to 7 bases and at J to 6 bases, leaving 3 bases not matched to a gene. The CDR3 is CASKGGSQPQHF. Here the CDR3 DNA reads TGTGCCAGCAAAGGGGGCAGTCAGCCCCAGCATTTT.

This clonotype occurred many times. The chain carries TRBV11-2 and TRBJ2-1; D gene unclear. Per germline, CDR1 SGHAT and CDR2 FQNNGV. The CDR3 runs 15 residues. Trimming took 0 bases from V and 9 from J, leaving 15 bases between them. CDR3 protein: CASSLDRVVRGEQFF. CDR3 DNA: TGTGCCAGCAGCTTAGATCGAGTAGTTCGCGGTGAGCAGTTCTTC.